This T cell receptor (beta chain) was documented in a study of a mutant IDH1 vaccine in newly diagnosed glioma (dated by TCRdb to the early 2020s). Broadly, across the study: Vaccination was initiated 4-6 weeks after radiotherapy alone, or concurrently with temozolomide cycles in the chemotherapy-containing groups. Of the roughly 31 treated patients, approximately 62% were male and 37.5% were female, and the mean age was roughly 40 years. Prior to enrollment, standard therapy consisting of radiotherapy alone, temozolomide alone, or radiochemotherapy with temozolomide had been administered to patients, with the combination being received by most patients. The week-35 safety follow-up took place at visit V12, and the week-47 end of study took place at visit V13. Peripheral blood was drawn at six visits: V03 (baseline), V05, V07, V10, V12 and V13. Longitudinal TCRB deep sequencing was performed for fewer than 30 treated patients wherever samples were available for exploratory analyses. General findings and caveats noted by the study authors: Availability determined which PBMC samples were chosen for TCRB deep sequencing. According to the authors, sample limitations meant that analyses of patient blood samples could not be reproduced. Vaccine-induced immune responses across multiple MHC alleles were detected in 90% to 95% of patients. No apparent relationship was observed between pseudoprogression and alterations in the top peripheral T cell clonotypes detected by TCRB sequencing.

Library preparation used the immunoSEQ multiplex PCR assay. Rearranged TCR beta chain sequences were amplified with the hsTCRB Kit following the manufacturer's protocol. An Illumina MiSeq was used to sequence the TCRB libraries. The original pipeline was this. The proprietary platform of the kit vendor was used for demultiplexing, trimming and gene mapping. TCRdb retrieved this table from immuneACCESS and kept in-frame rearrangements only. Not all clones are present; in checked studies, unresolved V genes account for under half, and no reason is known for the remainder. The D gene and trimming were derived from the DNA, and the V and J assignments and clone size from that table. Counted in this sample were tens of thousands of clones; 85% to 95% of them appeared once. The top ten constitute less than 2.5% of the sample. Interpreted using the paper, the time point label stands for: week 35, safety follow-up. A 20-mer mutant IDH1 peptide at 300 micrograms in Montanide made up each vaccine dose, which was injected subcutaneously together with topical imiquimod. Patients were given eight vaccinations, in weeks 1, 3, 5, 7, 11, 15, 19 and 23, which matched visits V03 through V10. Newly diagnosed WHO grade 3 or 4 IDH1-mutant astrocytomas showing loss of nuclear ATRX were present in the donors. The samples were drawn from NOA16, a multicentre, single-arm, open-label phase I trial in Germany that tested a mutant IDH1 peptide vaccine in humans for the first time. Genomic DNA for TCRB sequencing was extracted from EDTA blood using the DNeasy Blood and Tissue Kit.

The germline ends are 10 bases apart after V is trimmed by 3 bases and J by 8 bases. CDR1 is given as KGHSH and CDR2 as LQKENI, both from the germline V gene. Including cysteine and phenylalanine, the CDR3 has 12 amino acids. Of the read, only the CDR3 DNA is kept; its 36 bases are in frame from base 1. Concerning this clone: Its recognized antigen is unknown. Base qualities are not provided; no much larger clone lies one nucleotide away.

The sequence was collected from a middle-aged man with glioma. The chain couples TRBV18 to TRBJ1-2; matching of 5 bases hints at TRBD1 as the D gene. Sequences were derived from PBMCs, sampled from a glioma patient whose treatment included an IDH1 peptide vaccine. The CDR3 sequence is CASSPSGDGYTF. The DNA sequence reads TGTGCCAGCTCACCGTCGGGGGACGGCTACACCTTC. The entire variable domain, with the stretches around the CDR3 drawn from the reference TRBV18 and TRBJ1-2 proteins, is NAGVMQNPRHLVRRRGQEARLRCSPMKGHSHVYWYRQLPEEGLKFMVYLQKENIIDESGMPKERFSAEFPKEGPSILRIQQVVRGDSAAYFCASSPSGDGYTFGSGTRLTVV.